These 20 T cell receptor beta chains were all obtained from the same sample, sequenced in a study of graft-versus-host responses after intestinal transplantation. These receptors lack a known antigen. Sequenced by immunoSEQ multiplex PCR; TCRdb stores in-frame clones only, minus some. The repertoire holds approximately 79,000 clones, with 82% as singletons. Sequencing used unstimulated CD4+ T cells sorted from spleen or lymph node cells, obtained before intestinal transplant. These receptors were obtained from a human donor who received an intestinal transplant.

Only a few counts were recorded for this clone. The chain employs TRBV5-4 and TRBJ2-4, with 9 bases aligning to TRBD1. The CDR3 extends over 15 amino acids. V trimming: 0 bases; J trimming: 7 bases; junction bases outside the gene matches: 5. From germline, CDR1 is SGHNT and CDR2 YYREEE (reference sequence). This CDR3 is CASSLGDREGNIQYF. The CDR3 nucleotides are TGTGCCAGCAGCTTGGGGGACAGGGAAGGGAACATTCAGTACTTC.

The chain carries TRBV9 and TRBJ1-4; possible D gene TRBD1, 5 bases. The CDR3 is made up of 17 amino acids. Germline lookup yields CDR1 SGDLS and CDR2 YYNGEE. Trimming stripped 4 bases from V and 6 bases from J, with 22 bases between. In DNA, the CDR3 is TGTGCCAGCAGCATAAGCCCCTCCGGTAGGGGTGATGAAAAACTGTTTTTT. Amino acid sequence: CASSISPSGRGDEKLFF.

Comment on this clone: In the same sample, other DNA sequences code for this CDR3. The chain couples TRBV5-4 to TRBJ2-1; TRBD2 matches at 12 bases. The CDR3 spans 15 residues. Trimming removed 4 bases from V and 2 bases from J; junction bases left unmatched: 1. Germline loops: CDR1 SGHNT, CDR2 YYREEE (reference sequence). The CDR3 is CASSRTSGAYNEQFF. The CDR3 DNA reads TGTGCCAGCAGCCGGACTAGCGGGGCCTACAATGAGCAGTTCTTC.

The gene calls are TRBV11-2 and TRBJ1-1; 8 bases line up with TRBD1. The CDR3 is 14 amino acids. V lost 1 base, J lost 4 bases, and 2 bases stayed unmatched. Germline lookup yields CDR1 SGHAT and CDR2 FQNNGV. CDR3 residues: CASSLGRGPTEAFF. The CDR3 DNA reads as TGTGCCAGCAGCTTAGGCAGGGGGCCCACTGAAGCTTTCTTT.

This chain connects TRBV5-1 to TRBJ2-3, with 10 bases that match TRBD2. This CDR3 has 15 amino acids. Trimming cost V 4 bases and J 4 bases; bases outside gene matches: 6. In germline, CDR1 is SGHRS, CDR2 YFSETQ. CDR3: CASSPLAGGADTQYF. The CDR3 DNA is TGCGCCAGCAGCCCATTAGCGGGAGGAGCAGATACGCAGTATTTT.

The chain recombines TRBV11-2 with TRBJ1-4; D is ambiguous. CDR1 SGHAT and CDR2 FQNNGV come from the germline V gene. V was shortened by 6 bases and J by 3 bases, with 8 bases between the two germline ends. CDR3 size: 13 residues. The CDR3 DNA sequence: TGTGCCAGCAGGAGGGAGCCTAATGAAAAACTGTTTTTT. Translation: CASRREPNEKLFF.

This sequence joins TRBV2 and TRBJ1-4; unclear D gene. Trimming cost V 7 bases and J 4 bases, with 13 bases left between them. The CDR3 is made up of 14 amino acids. Germline-derived CDR1 and CDR2 are SNHLY and FYNNEI. The CDR3 here is CASKNSHNNEKLFF. Here the CDR3 DNA reads TGTGCCAGCAAAAACAGCCATAATAATGAAAAACTGTTTTTT.

The genes are TRBV7-9 and TRBJ2-1; 9 bases fit TRBD2. CDR1 and CDR2 (germline): SEHNR, FQNEAQ (reference sequence). V dropped 2 bases and J dropped 6; count of bases not matched to a gene: 5. The CDR3 loop spans 15 amino acids. CDR3 amino acids: CASSLISGSVNEQFF. CDR3 nucleotide sequence: TGTGCCAGCAGCTTAATTAGCGGGAGCGTCAATGAGCAGTTCTTC.

The chain is built from TRBV6-5 and TRBJ1-5; D ambiguous. V dropped 6 bases and J dropped 4 bases, with 10 bases sitting between them. The CDR3 is made up of 13 amino acids. CDR1 is MNHEY, CDR2 SVGAGI, per germline. The CDR3 loop is CASSRDLNQPQHF. CDR3 DNA: TGTGCCAGCAGCCGGGATCTTAATCAGCCCCAGCATTTT.

This chain uses TRBV9 with TRBJ1-5; the match to TRBD1 covers 12 bases. J lost 5 bases, V lost 4 bases, and 4 bases had no gene match. The CDR3 totals 15 residues. In germline, CDR1 is SGDLS, CDR2 YYNGEE. The CDR3 DNA reads as TGTGCCAGCAGCCGGGACAGGGGGCCCTATCAGCCCCAGCATTTT. The encoded protein is CASSRDRGPYQPQHF.

This chain uses TRBV5-1 with TRBJ1-2, with TRBD1 matching 9 bases. Looked up from germline, CDR1 is SGHRS and CDR2 is YFSETQ. The length of the CDR3 is 16 residues. Trimming took 0 bases from V and 2 from J; bases not matched to a gene: 5. The CDR3 loop is CASSLGGTGRNYGYTF. The CDR3 bases are TGCGCCAGCAGCTTGGGGGGGACAGGGAGGAACTATGGCTACACCTTC.

The CDR3 protein is CATSREGGRVINEQFF. CDR3 nucleotide sequence: TGTGCCACCAGCAGAGAAGGCGGGAGGGTAATCAATGAGCAGTTCTTC. The chain employs TRBV15 and TRBJ2-1; 9 bases are shared with TRBD2. The CDR3 has 16 amino acids. V lost 0 bases, J lost 6 bases, and 6 bases stayed unmatched. Germline CDR1 reads LNHNV; CDR2 reads YYDKDF (reference sequence). The variable domain in full, completed from reference TRBV15 and TRBJ2-1, reads DAMVIQNPRYQVTQFGKPVTLSCSQTLNHNVMYWYQQKSSQAPKLLFHYYDKDFNNEADTPDNFQSRRPNTSFCFLDIRSPGLGDTAMYLCATSREGGRVINEQFFGPGTRLTVL.

The CDR3 DNA follows: TGCGCCAGCAGCTTCGGCAGGGCGCGTGAGACCCAGTACTTC. Translation gives CASSFGRARETQYF. This sequence joins TRBV5-1 and TRBJ2-5; the D gene is possibly TRBD1 (5 bases). Trimming cost V 2 bases and J 5 bases, with 13 bases left between them. Germline CDR1 and CDR2: SGHRS and YFSETQ. CDR3 length equals 14 residues.

The V and J genes are TRBV5-5 and TRBJ2-7, with D hard to call. The V end lost 6 bases, the J end lost 4 bases, and 20 bases lay between the germline ends. The CDR3 extends over 15 amino acids. In germline, CDR1 is SGHKS, CDR2 YYEKEE (reference sequence). CDR3 DNA sequence: TGTGCCAGCAAATTGACCCACAGTGTCGAGTACGAGCAGTACTTC. Its protein product is CASKLTHSVEYEQYF.

The chain joins TRBV6-1 to TRBJ1-5; 7 bases fit TRBD1. CDR1 is MNHNS and CDR2 is SASEGT in the germline V gene. With V trimmed by 8 bases and J by 4 bases, 8 bases remained unmatched. The CDR3 loop spans 14 amino acids. The DNA of the CDR3 is TGTGCCAGCGAGACAGGGACAGTTAATCAGCCCCAGCATTTT. Translating it yields CASETGTVNQPQHF.

DNA for the CDR3: TGTGCCAGCAGCTTTGTGCGGTTCCCAGATACGCAGTATTTT. Amino acid sequence: CASSFVRFPDTQYF. The chain uses TRBV12-1 and TRBJ2-3; the D call of TRBD2 is as the table states it, not checked on the DNA. TRBV12-1 is a recognized pseudogene. The CDR3 totals 14 residues.

The chain uses TRBV10-3 and TRBJ1-2; D ambiguous. Germline CDR1 ENHRY, CDR2 SYGVKD. V dropped 3 bases and J dropped 4 bases, with 6 bases sitting between them. This CDR3 is built from 12 residues. The CDR3 nucleotides are TGTGCCATCAGTGACACAGCCTATGGCTACACCTTC. It codes for CAISDTAYGYTF.

This clone was seen a single time. The chain couples TRBV27 to TRBJ2-1; 11 bases align to TRBD2. Losses at the gene ends were 0 bases for V and 1 base for J; bases not matched to a gene: 5. The germline V gene encodes CDR1 MNHEY and CDR2 SMNVEV (reference sequence). The CDR3 spans 18 residues. This CDR3 reads CASSLSSGGAKSYNEQFF. The CDR3 DNA is TGTGCCAGCAGTTTATCTAGCGGGGGGGCCAAGTCCTACAATGAGCAGTTCTTC.

The rearrangement links TRBV18 to TRBJ2-5; tentatively, D is TRBD1 (6 bases). Germline V lookup: CDR1 KGHSH, CDR2 LQKENI. V gave up 2 bases and J gave up 2 bases, with 12 bases separating them. CDR3 length: 15 amino acids. The DNA for the CDR3 is TGTGCCAGCTCACCAGGACAGTCCCTACAAGAGACCCAGTACTTC. Encoded protein: CASSPGQSLQETQYF. Full variable domain (outside the CDR3, taken from reference TRBV18 and TRBJ2-5): NAGVMQNPRHLVRRRGQEARLRCSPMKGHSHVYWYRQLPEEGLKFMVYLQKENIIDESGMPKERFSAEFPKEGPSILRIQQVVRGDSAAYFCASSPGQSLQETQYFGPGTRLLVL.

The rearrangement uses TRBV18 and TRBJ2-5; TRBD2 aligns across 11 bases. CDR3 length equals 16 residues. Germline V gene lookup returns CDR1 KGHSH and CDR2 LQKENI. V gave up 1 base and J gave up 1 base; unmatched junction bases: 2. CDR3 coding DNA: TGTGCCAGCTCACCACGAACTAGCGGGGGCCAAGAGACCCAGTACTTC. Encoded protein: CASSPRTSGGQETQYF.